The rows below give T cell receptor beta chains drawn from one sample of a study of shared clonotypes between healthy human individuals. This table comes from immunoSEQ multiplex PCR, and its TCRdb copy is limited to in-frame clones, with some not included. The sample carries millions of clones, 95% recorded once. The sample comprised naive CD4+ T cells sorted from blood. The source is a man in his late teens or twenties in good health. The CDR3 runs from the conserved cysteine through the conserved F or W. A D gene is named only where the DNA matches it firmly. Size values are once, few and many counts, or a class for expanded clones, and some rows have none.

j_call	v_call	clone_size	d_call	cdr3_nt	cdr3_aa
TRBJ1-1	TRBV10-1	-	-	TGCGCCAGCAGTGCGGCGGGAGTGAACACTGAAGCTTTCTTT	CASSAAGVNTEAFF
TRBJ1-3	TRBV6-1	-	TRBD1	TGTGCCAGTGGGACAGTAAACTCTGGAAACACCATATATTTT	CASGTVNSGNTIYF
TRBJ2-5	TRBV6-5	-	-	TGTGCCAGCAGTTACGGTGGGGATCCCCAAGAGACCCAGTACTTC	CASSYGGDPQETQYF
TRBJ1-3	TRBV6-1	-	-	TGTGCCAGCAGTGAAACGGGAGGGAGAAACACCATATATTTT	CASSETGGRNTIYF
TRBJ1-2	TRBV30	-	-	TGTGCCTGGACACAGGGCTACTATGGCTACACCTTC	CAWTQGYYGYTF
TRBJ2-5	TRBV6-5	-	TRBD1	TGTGCCAGCAGCGAGCAGGGGGCGCGTGAGACCCAGTACTTC	CASSEQGARETQYF
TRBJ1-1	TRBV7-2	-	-	TGTGCCAGCAGCTTATATACGGGGGGTAGCACTGAAGCTTTCTTT	CASSLYTGGSTEAFF
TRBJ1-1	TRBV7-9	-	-	TGTGCCAGCAGCTTAACGGGGGACACTGAAGCTTTCTTT	CASSLTGDTEAFF
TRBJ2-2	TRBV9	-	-	TGTGCCAGCAGCGTAGCCCCAGCTTTAAGCACCGGGGAGCTGTTTTTT	CASSVAPALSTGELFF
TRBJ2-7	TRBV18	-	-	TGTGCCAGCTCACCCCAAAGAACAGACTCGTCCTACGAGCAGTACTTC	CASSPQRTDSSYEQYF
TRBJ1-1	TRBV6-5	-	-	TGTGCCAGCAGTTACTATTCCCTTCGGGTGAACACTGAAGCTTTCTTT	CASSYYSLRVNTEAFF
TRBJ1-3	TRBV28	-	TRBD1	TGTGCCAGCAGCCAATCACCAGGGGGCGTCGACTTT	CASSQSPGGVDF
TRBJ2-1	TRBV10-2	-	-	TGCGCCAGCAGTGAGTCCGCGGGGCCCTCCTACGATGAGCAGTTCTTC	CASSESAGPSYDEQFF
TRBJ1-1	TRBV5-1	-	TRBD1	TGCGCCAGCAGCGTAACAGGGGGAAAAACTGAAGCTTTCTTT	CASSVTGGKTEAFF
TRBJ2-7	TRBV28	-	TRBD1	TGTGCCAGCAGTTCCCCTGGGACAGCCCGCTCCTACGAGCAGTACTTC	CASSSPGTARSYEQYF
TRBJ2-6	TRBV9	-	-	TGTGCCAGCATTCTCGGGGTGGTGGGGACCGGAAAAACTGGGGCCAACGTCCTGACTTTC	CASILGVVGTGKTGANVLTF
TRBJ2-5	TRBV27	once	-	TGTGCCAGCAGTTCCCCCCGCGGGACCCAGTACTTC	CASSSPRGTQYF
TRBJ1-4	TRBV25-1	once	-	TGTGCCAGCGCCTTGACACAGGCTAATGAAAAACTGTTTTTT	CASALTQANEKLFF
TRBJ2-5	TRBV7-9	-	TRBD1	TGTGCCAGCAGCTTAGCAAGACAGGGCCAAGAGACCCAGTACTTC	CASSLARQGQETQYF
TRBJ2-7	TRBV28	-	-	TGTGCCAGCAGTTCCTCCGGGACATATCTCTACGAGCAGTACTTC	CASSSSGTYLYEQYF
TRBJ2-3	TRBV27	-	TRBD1	TGTGCCAGCAGTTTAAAAGGGACAGGGGGTACGCAGTATTTT	CASSLKGTGGTQYF
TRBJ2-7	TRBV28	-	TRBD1	TGTGCCAGCAGACAGGGGTCCTACGAGCAGTACTTC	CASRQGSYEQYF
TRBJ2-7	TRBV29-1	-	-	TGCAGCGCCCTTCGGGGAGCCTACGAGCAGTACTTC	CSALRGAYEQYF
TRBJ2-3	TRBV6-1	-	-	TGTGCCAGCAGTGAAGCGCACCTGGGGCTCGGCACAGATACGCAGTATTTT	CASSEAHLGLGTDTQYF
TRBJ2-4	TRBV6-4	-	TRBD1	TGTGCCAGCAGTGAGACAGGGGGCACGGTAAACATTCAGTACTTC	CASSETGGTVNIQYF
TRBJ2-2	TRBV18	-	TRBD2	TGTGCCAGCTCACCACCCCAAGGAAGCGGGAAAAACACCGGGGAGCTGTTTTTT	CASSPPQGSGKNTGELFF
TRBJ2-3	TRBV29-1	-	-	TGCAGCGAGCGTAGCGCCGGCACAGATACGCAGTATTTT	CSERSAGTDTQYF
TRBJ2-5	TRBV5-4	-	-	TGTGCCAGCAGCCACCCCGACATGACGCTAGGGAGGACCCAGTACTTC	CASSHPDMTLGRTQYF
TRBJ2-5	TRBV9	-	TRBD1	TGTGCCAGCAGCGTAGGCGACAGGGGACTTGAGACCCAGTACTTC	CASSVGDRGLETQYF
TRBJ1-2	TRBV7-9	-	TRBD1	TGTGCCAGCAGCTTAAGGGGGACAGCTGGCTACACCTTC	CASSLRGTAGYTF
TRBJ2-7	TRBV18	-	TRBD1	TGTGCCAGCTCATTTGGACAGGGAACCTACGAGCAGTACTTC	CASSFGQGTYEQYF
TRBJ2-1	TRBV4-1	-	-	TGCGCCAGCAGCCAAGCCCCCGATTACAATGAGCAGTTCTTC	CASSQAPDYNEQFF
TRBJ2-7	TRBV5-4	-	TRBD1	TGTGCCAGCAGCCCCCTAGGGGGACAGGGGATCTACGAGCAGTACTTC	CASSPLGGQGIYEQYF
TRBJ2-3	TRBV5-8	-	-	TGTGCCAGCAGCTTTGGGGGGGCCGGCACAGATACGCAGTATTTT	CASSFGGAGTDTQYF
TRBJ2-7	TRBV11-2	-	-	TGTGCCAGCAGCTTAGATGGGGACGGGACCTACGAGCAGTACTTC	CASSLDGDGTYEQYF
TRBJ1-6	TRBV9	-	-	TGTGCCAGCAGCGTCTCCGGGACGGGTAATTCACCCCTCCACTTT	CASSVSGTGNSPLHF
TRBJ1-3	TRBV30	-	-	TGTGCCTGGGGGAGACAGGCCCCATCTGGAAACACCATATATTTT	CAWGRQAPSGNTIYF
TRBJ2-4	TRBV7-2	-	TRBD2	TGTGCCAGCAGCCGACTAGCAACCAAAAACATTCAGTACTTC	CASSRLATKNIQYF
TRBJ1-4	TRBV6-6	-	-	TGTGCCAGCAGGCTCCCAACTAATGAAAAACTGTTTTTT	CASRLPTNEKLFF
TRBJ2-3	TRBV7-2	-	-	TGTGCCAGCAGCTTAGAAGGGGGGCGAGATACGCAGTATTTT	CASSLEGGRDTQYF
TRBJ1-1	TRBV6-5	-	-	TGTGCCAGCAGTTCCCCGGGGAGCACTGAAGCTTTCTTT	CASSSPGSTEAFF
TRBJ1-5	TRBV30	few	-	TGTGCCTGGAGTCGAGGGGATAGCAATCAGCCCCAGCATTTT	CAWSRGDSNQPQHF
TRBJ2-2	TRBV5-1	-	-	TGCGCCAGCAGCTTGGGGAGGGCGAACACCGGGGAGCTGTTTTTT	CASSLGRANTGELFF
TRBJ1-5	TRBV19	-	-	TGTGCCAGTAGTATAGATCAGGGCACCACTCGGGGTCAGCCCCAGCATTTT	CASSIDQGTTRGQPQHF
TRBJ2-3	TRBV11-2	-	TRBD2	TGTGCCAGCAGCTTATGGGCGGGAGCAGCAGATACGCAGTATTTT	CASSLWAGAADTQYF
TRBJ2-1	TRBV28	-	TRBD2	TGTGCCAGCAGTGAACTAGCGGGGAACTCCTACAATGAGCAGTTCTTC	CASSELAGNSYNEQFF
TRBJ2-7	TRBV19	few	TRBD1	TGTGCCAGTAGCCGGGAATCGGGACAGCCCTCCTACGAGCAGTACTTC	CASSRESGQPSYEQYF
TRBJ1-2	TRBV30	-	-	TGTGCCTGGACCTCAGGGGTAGGTGGCTACACCTTC	CAWTSGVGGYTF
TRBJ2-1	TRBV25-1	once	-	TGTGCCAGCAGTCCACTACGGTCATCTGGGGGCTCCTACAATGAGCAGTTCTTC	CASSPLRSSGGSYNEQFF
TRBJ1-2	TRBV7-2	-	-	TGTGCCAGCAGCTCAGGGGCAGGGCGCGGCTACACCTTC	CASSSGAGRGYTF